Included here is one T cell receptor beta chain sequence, with context. The sample belongs to a study of spatial heterogeneity in lung cancer. Study context: Patients with untreated early-stage non-small cell lung cancer, numbering around 72, were the donors. Mean representation of each unique TCR and UMI combination in the raw reads exceeded eight occurrences. Sequencing consistently turned up more beta-chain sequences than alpha-chain sequences.

Noted time point: blood at routine non-recurrence follow-up after resection. Whole RNA from tumor, nontumor lung or frozen PBMC was sequenced unsorted. Germline CDR1 and CDR2: MNHEY and SVGEGT. This CDR3 spans 17 amino acids. V was trimmed by 2 bases and J by 2 bases, leaving 18 bases between them. TCRdb reprocessed the 5' RACE reads via MiXCR and lists one record per CDR3 protein. Of around 110,000 distinct CDR3 sequences listed, 10% to 15% were seen once; the top ten hold approximately 16%. This receptor was identified in a male donor with early-stage non-small cell lung cancer. The chain carries TRBV6-2 or TRBV6-3 and TRBJ2-5; D assignment may be TRBD1 or TRBD2 (5 bases each). The sample consisted of PBMCs, taken at follow-up. The CDR3 protein is CASSYVGTTVEQETQYF. The CDR3 DNA reads as TGTGCCAGCAGTTACGTGGGGACGACAGTAGAACAAGAGACCCAGTACTTC.